Detailed here is one T cell receptor (beta chain). The data belong to a study of blood T cell repertoires in COVID-19. Data came from immunoSEQ multiplex PCR; TCRdb stores just in-frame clones and leaves some out. The sample lists hundreds of thousands of clones; around 90% were seen once. The V and J ends lost 5 bases and 2 bases respectively, with 10 bases between them. Germline V gene data show CDR1 as SGHAT and CDR2 as FQNNGV. This CDR3 region has 13 residues. This rearrangement joins TRBV11-2 to TRBJ2-7; TRBD1 is a possible D gene (5 bases). This clonotype was obtained from an elderly man with acute or convalescent COVID-19. Sequencing was performed on peripheral blood. CDR3 sequence reads: CASSVPTAYEQYF. In DNA form, the CDR3 reads TGTGCCAGCAGCGTACCGACAGCCTACGAGCAGTACTTC. The whole variable domain, filled in from reference TRBV11-2 and TRBJ2-7, reads EAGVAQSPRYKIIEKRQSVAFWCNPISGHATLYWYQQILGQGPKLLIQFQNNGVVDDSQLPKDRFSAERLKGVDSTLKIQPAKLEDSAVYLCASSVPTAYEQYFGPGTRLTVT.